The present T cell receptor (beta chain) was sequenced within a study of graft-versus-host responses after intestinal transplantation. Measured with immunoSEQ multiplex PCR; TCRdb has only the in-frame clones, and not every one. The repertoire holds more than 100,000 clones, with approximately 93% as singletons. Trimming removed 2 bases at V and 8 bases at J, with 15 bases between. The CDR3 is 15 residues long. The V gene's germline CDR1 is MGHRA and CDR2 YSYEKL. As regards this clone: As yet, its antigen is unknown.

The genes are TRBV4-1 and TRBJ1-4; weak D call: TRBD1 (6 bases). The TCR comes from a human donor who received an intestinal transplant. The sample in question was unstimulated CD8+ T cells sorted from spleen or lymph node cells, obtained before intestinal transplant. The CDR3 DNA is TGCGCCAGCAGCCAAACCGGGACAAGTGGGGAAAAACTGTTTTTT. The encoded protein is CASSQTGTSGEKLFF.